The TCR beta chain under discussion was sequenced for a study of blood T cell repertoires in COVID-19. Study information: Both acute and convalescent COVID-19 samples were obtained from the United States, Italy and Spain.

Clones were sequenced by immunoSEQ multiplex PCR, and TCRdb holds only the in-frame ones, with some missing. The sample yields around 140,000 clones, around 90% seen once. V lost 4 bases, J lost 2 bases, and 6 bases stayed unmatched. The length of the CDR3 is 16 residues. Germline V gene lookup returns CDR1 SGHRS and CDR2 YFSETQ. The sequence was collected from a man in his sixties with active or convalescent COVID-19. The rearrangement joins TRBV5-1 to TRBJ2-3, with 11 bases lining up with TRBD2. Sequenced sample: peripheral blood. This CDR3 reads CASSRGTSGLTDTQYF. The DNA for the CDR3 is TGCGCCAGCAGCCGTGGGACTAGCGGACTCACAGATACGCAGTATTTT.